A selection of T cell receptor beta chains follows, all from one sample in a study of beta chain features in type 1 diabetes. Clones were read by immunoSEQ multiplex PCR, and TCRdb kept only the in-frame ones, dropping some. The table includes some 900,000 clones, roughly a sixth detected once. Sequencing input: naive CD4+ T cells from blood. The receptors derive from a woman younger than 35 in good health. Both conserved end residues are part of each CDR3. D genes are given only for firm matches. Clone size is given for some rows only: seen once, a few or many times, or a class if the clone is expanded.

J: TRBJ2-7
size: few
V: TRBV5-1
D: -
CDR3: CASSSSSYEQYF
DNA: TGCGCCAGCAGCTCGAGCTCCTACGAGCAGTACTTC

J: TRBJ2-7
size: -
V: TRBV28
D: -
CDR3: CASSHTGIEQYF
DNA: TGTGCCAGCAGTCATACGGGTATCGAGCAGTACTTC

J: TRBJ2-1
size: -
V: TRBV11-2
D: TRBD2
CDR3: CASTTSGNEQFF
DNA: TGTGCCAGCACCACTAGCGGCAATGAGCAGTTCTTC

J: TRBJ2-1
size: -
V: TRBV6-5
D: TRBD2
CDR3: CASSTRLAGRNEQFF
DNA: TGTGCCAGCAGTACCCGACTAGCGGGGCGGAATGAGCAGTTCTTC

J: TRBJ2-7
size: -
V: TRBV6-5
D: TRBD2
CDR3: CASSYSGLAGRYEQYF
DNA: TGTGCCAGCAGTTACTCGGGACTAGCGGGACGGTACGAGCAGTACTTC

J: TRBJ2-7
size: -
V: TRBV7-9
D: -
CDR3: CASSMLGEQYF
DNA: TGTGCCAGCAGCATGTTAGGCGAGCAGTACTTC

J: TRBJ2-7
size: -
V: TRBV7-2
D: -
CDR3: CATLSEGYEQYF
DNA: TGTGCCACCTTAAGTGAGGGCTACGAGCAGTACTTC

J: TRBJ2-3
size: few
V: TRBV28
D: -
CDR3: CASSPSNVGGGTDTQYF
DNA: TGTGCCAGCAGTCCATCCAATGTTGGCGGGGGCACAGATACGCAGTATTTT

J: TRBJ2-1
size: few
V: TRBV7-9
D: TRBD2
CDR3: CASSLAPAGGHNEQFF
DNA: TGTGCCAGCAGCTTAGCCCCCGCGGGAGGCCACAATGAGCAGTTCTTC

J: TRBJ2-4
size: -
V: TRBV4-3
D: -
CDR3: CASSHLGGRGNIQYF
DNA: TGCGCCAGCAGCCACTTGGGTGGGCGTGGGAACATTCAGTACTTC

J: TRBJ2-7
size: -
V: TRBV2
D: -
CDR3: CASSPWVRAVEQYF
DNA: TGTGCCAGCAGCCCGTGGGTTAGGGCGGTCGAGCAGTACTTC